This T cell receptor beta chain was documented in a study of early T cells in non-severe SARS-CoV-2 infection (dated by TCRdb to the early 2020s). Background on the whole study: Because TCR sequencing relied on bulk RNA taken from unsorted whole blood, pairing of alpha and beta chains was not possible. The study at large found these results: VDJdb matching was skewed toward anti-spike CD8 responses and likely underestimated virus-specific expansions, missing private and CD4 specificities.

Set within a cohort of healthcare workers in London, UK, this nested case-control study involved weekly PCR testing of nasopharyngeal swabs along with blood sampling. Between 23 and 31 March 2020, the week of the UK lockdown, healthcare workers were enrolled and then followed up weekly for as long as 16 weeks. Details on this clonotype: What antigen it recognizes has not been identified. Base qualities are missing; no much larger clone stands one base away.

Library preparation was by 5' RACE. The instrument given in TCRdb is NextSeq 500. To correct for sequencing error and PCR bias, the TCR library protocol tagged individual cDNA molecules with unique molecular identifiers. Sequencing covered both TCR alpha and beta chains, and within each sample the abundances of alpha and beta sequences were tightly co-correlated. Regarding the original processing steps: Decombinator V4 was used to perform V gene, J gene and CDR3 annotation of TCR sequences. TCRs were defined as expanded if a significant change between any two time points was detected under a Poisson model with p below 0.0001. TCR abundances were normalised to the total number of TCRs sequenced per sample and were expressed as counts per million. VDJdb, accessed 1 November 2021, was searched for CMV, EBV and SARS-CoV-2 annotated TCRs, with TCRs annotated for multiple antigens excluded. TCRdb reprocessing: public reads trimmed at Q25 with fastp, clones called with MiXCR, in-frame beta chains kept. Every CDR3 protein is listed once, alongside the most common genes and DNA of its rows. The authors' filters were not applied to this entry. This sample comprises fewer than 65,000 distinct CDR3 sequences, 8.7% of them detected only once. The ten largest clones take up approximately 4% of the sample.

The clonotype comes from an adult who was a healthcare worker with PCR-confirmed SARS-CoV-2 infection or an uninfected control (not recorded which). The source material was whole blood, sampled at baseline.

The CDR3 has the sequence CAISDGAGGNEQYF. The DNA reads as follows: TGTGCCATCAGTGATGGGGCGGGAGGGAACGAGCAGTACTTC. The chain was built from TRBV10-3 and TRBJ2-7, and 9 junction bases match TRBD2. Per the germline V gene, ENHRY is the CDR1 and SYGVKD is the CDR2. Trimmed from V: 3 bases; trimmed from J: 5 bases; junction bases lacking a gene match: 5. The cysteine opens and the phenylalanine closes a CDR3 of 14 amino acids. Here the CDR3 DNA is all that survives: 42 bases in frame from base 1.